A selection of T cell receptor beta chains follows, all from one sample in a study of T cells expressing NK-cell markers. From the 5' RACE reads, TCRdb lists one entry per CDR3 protein and no DNA. This sample's table has a few hundred thousand distinct CDR3 sequences. The sequencing input was blood T cells: a sorted CD56 or NKG2C T cell subset, CD4+ or CD8+ T cells, or bulk PBMC T cells (not recorded which). These receptor sequences come from a man between 18 and 69 years old in good health. Each CDR3 is given with its conserved first and last residue.

v_gene: TRBV5-1
j_gene: TRBJ2-1
CDR3aa: CASSLEAGGGSNEQFF

v_gene: TRBV20-1
j_gene: TRBJ1-2
CDR3aa: CRGQGTNYGYTF

v_gene: TRBV27
j_gene: TRBJ1-1
CDR3aa: CASGRGFEAFF

v_gene: TRBV24-1
j_gene: TRBJ2-3
CDR3aa: CATSVLQGSTDTQYF

v_gene: TRBV6-1
j_gene: TRBJ2-7
CDR3aa: CASATGTKTYEQYF

v_gene: TRBV5-6
j_gene: TRBJ1-5
CDR3aa: CASSLFSGPQPQHF

v_gene: TRBV27
j_gene: TRBJ2-2
CDR3aa: CASSLPGQGSGELFF

v_gene: TRBV28
j_gene: TRBJ2-3
CDR3aa: CASSPSPGLGSHTDTQYF

v_gene: TRBV7-9
j_gene: TRBJ2-3
CDR3aa: CASSLALLTPSTDTQYF

v_gene: TRBV11-2
j_gene: TRBJ2-3
CDR3aa: CASSPRKGGGRGTDTQYF